A single sample gave rise to the 15 T cell receptor beta chains below, sequenced in a study of T cell responses to AZD1222 COVID-19 vaccine. Assay used: immunoSEQ multiplex PCR; TCRdb lists only in-frame clones, some missing. Here the sample spans 200,000 or so clones, 94% being singletons. The source was peripheral blood, collected on day 0 of AZD1222 vaccination. All receptors come from an adult in good health.

The rearrangement uses TRBV5-1 and TRBJ1-1, with D uncertain. Germline V CDR1 and CDR2: SGHRS, YFSETQ. V lost 7 bases and J lost 2, with 15 bases in between. This CDR3 has 14 amino acids. The CDR3 spells CASGLLGTNTEAFF. The CDR3 coding sequence is TGCGCCAGCGGCCTTTTGGGCACCAACACTGAAGCTTTCTTT.

The chain is built from TRBV2 and TRBJ2-7; D perhaps matches TRBD1 (5 bases). CDR1 is SNHLY and CDR2 is FYNNEI in the germline V gene. Trimming took 2 bases from V and 2 from J, leaving 10 bases between them. The CDR3 extends over 14 amino acids. CDR3 protein: CASSENRHPYEQYF. CDR3 coding DNA: TGTGCCAGCAGTGAAAACAGGCACCCCTACGAGCAGTACTTC.

The chain employs TRBV5-5 and TRBJ1-5, with unresolved D. V lost 1 base, J lost 0 bases, and 5 bases lay in between. Per germline, CDR1 SGHKS and CDR2 YYEKEE (reference sequence). CDR3 length: 14 residues. The CDR3 bases are TGTGCCAGCAGCTTGACAGTTAGCAATCAGCCCCAGCATTTT. Protein: CASSLTVSNQPQHF. The whole variable domain, remainder taken from reference TRBV5-5 and TRBJ1-5, is DAGVTQSPTHLIKTRGQQVTLRCSPISGHKSVSWYQQVLGQGPQFIFQYYEKEERGRGNFPDRFSARQFPNYSSELNVNALLLGDSALYLCASSLTVSNQPQHFGDGTRLSIL.

The V call is TRBV15, the J call TRBJ2-1; 9 bases match TRBD2. This CDR3 contains 17 residues. J gave up 3 bases and V 0 bases, and 6 bases lay outside the gene matches. The germline V gene encodes CDR1 LNHNV and CDR2 YYDKDF (reference sequence). The CDR3 nucleotides are TGTGCCACCAGCAGAGACGGTAGCGGGAGCCTCTACAATGAGCAGTTCTTC. Protein sequence: CATSRDGSGSLYNEQFF.

In its sample, this clone was seen once. The chain couples TRBV5-1 to TRBJ2-7; TRBD1 matches 7 bases. The V segment lost 3 bases and the J segment 0 bases; nucleotides outside the gene matches: 6. CDR3 size: 15 residues. CDR1 and CDR2 from the germline V gene are SGHRS and YFSETQ. CDR3 sequence reads: CASSSSGQPSYEQYF. CDR3 DNA: TGCGCCAGCAGCTCCTCGGGACAGCCCTCCTACGAGCAGTACTTC.

This chain connects TRBV24-1 to TRBJ2-2, with TRBD1 matching 7 bases. Germline V gives CDR1 KGHDR, CDR2 SFDVKD. V shed 3 bases, J shed 4 bases, and the junction held 7 bases outside the gene matches. The CDR3 is 16 amino acids. CDR3 coding DNA: TGTGCCACCAGTGATGACGCCAGGGGGTTCACCGGGGAGCTGTTTTTT. It translates to CATSDDARGFTGELFF.

This sequence joins TRBV21-1 and TRBJ2-3; the table's TRBD1 call for D was not verified on the DNA. TRBV21-1 is a pseudogene locus. The CDR3 consists of 19 residues. The DNA for the CDR3 is TGTGCCAGCAGCCCCGGTAGTACAGGCCTTCCGTGCAGCACAGATACGCAGTATTTT. It encodes CASSPGSTGLPCSTDTQYF.

This clone was observed a single time. This chain connects TRBV5-5 to TRBJ2-7; unclear D gene. V lost 2 bases and J 0 bases, leaving 9 bases between the germline ends. The CDR3 spans 14 residues. CDR1 and CDR2 from the germline V gene are SGHKS and YYEKEE (reference sequence). CDR3 nucleotides: TGTGCCAGCAGCTTCACCAGTTACTCCTACGAGCAGTACTTC. It yields the protein CASSFTSYSYEQYF.

This chain uses TRBV7-2 with TRBJ1-1, with D perhaps matching TRBD1 (5 bases). The CDR3 has 13 residues. Germline V gives CDR1 SGHTA, CDR2 FQGNSA. Trimming removed 4 bases from V and 6 bases from J, with 12 bases in between. Here the CDR3 reads CASSSDPQAEAFF. CDR3 DNA: TGTGCCAGCAGCTCAGACCCACAGGCTGAAGCTTTCTTT. Looking up the rest from reference TRBV7-2 and TRBJ1-1 gives the full variable domain: GAGVSQSPSNKVTEKGKDVELRCDPISGHTALYWYRQSLGQGLEFLIYFQGNSAPDKSGLPSDRFSAERTGGSVSTLTIQRTQQEDSAVYLCASSSDPQAEAFFGQGTRLTVV.

The chain is built from TRBV27 and TRBJ1-5, with D possibly TRBD1 on 6 matching bases. CDR1 is MNHEY and CDR2 is SMNVEV in the germline V gene (reference sequence). V was shortened by 5 bases and J by 3 bases, with 14 bases between the two germline ends. The CDR3 runs 15 residues. DNA of the CDR3: TGTGCCAGCAGTCGACACAGGGCTGACAATCAGCCCCAGCATTTT. As protein: CASSRHRADNQPQHF.

This clone is a singleton in its sample. J is TRBJ1-5 and V is TRBV15; no definite D call. From germline, CDR1 is LNHNV and CDR2 YYDKDF (reference sequence). The CDR3 totals 15 residues. V was cut by 3 bases and J by 0 bases, with 9 bases left in between. CDR3 DNA: TGTGCCACCAGCAGGGACCTTTATAGCAATCAGCCCCAGCATTTT. Protein sequence: CATSRDLYSNQPQHF.

The chain links TRBV5-4 to TRBJ2-2; D may be TRBD1 (6 bases). CDR3 length equals 14 residues. Per germline, CDR1 SGHNT and CDR2 YYREEE (reference sequence). With 0 bases removed from V and 6 bases from J, the gap between germline ends came to 9 bases. The CDR3: CASSLGQVPGELFF. Written as DNA, the CDR3 is TGTGCCAGCAGCTTGGGACAGGTCCCCGGGGAGCTGTTTTTT.

This CDR3 reads CASSLNMGVTDTQYF. CDR3 DNA: TGTGCCAGCAGTTTAAATATGGGGGTTACAGATACGCAGTATTTT. The rearrangement links TRBV27 to TRBJ2-3; D assignment may be TRBD1 or TRBD2 (5 bases each). The CDR3 runs 15 residues. In germline, CDR1 is MNHEY, CDR2 SMNVEV (reference sequence). Deletions cut 2 bases from V and 3 bases from J, with 12 bases between.

The chain employs TRBV4-3 and TRBJ1-2; tentatively, D is TRBD1 (5 bases). This CDR3 is 14 amino acids long. The germline V gene encodes CDR1 LGHNA and CDR2 YSLEER. Trimming stripped 3 bases from V and 2 bases from J, with 10 bases between. CDR3 region: CASSHQGWNYGYTF. The CDR3, as DNA: TGCGCCAGCAGCCATCAGGGTTGGAACTATGGCTACACCTTC.

The chain combines TRBV28 with TRBJ2-5; tentatively, D is TRBD1 or TRBD2 (5 bases each). V dropped 4 bases and J dropped 5 bases, with 14 bases sitting between them. CDR1 MDHEN and CDR2 SYDVKM come from the germline V gene. This CDR3 is 14 amino acids long. The CDR3 spells CASSWGTVGETQYF. CDR3 nucleotide sequence: TGTGCCAGCAGTTGGGGGACGGTAGGGGAGACCCAGTACTTC.